A selection of T cell receptor beta chains follows, all from one sample in a study of post-analysis software for immune sequencing data. TCRdb itself ran the PCR reads through MiXCR, one entry per CDR3 protein. The top ten hold roughly 0.53% of the sample, which has hundreds of thousands of distinct CDR3 sequences, 30% seen once. The sample comprised blood. The receptor source for this set is a girl aged 5-17 years with multiple sclerosis. The CDR3 runs from the conserved cysteine through the conserved F or W. The D gene is left open where the match is weak. Size tells how often a clone was seen (once, few, many) or the class of an expanded clone, and some rows leave it out.

TRBJ2-7 NA TRBV21-1 NA CASSTISVAYEQYF TGTGCCAGCAGCACCATAAGTGTTGCCTACGAGCAGTACTTC
TRBJ2-5 NA TRBV2 few CASKGQSSETQYF TGTGCCAGCAAAGGCCAGTCTTCGGAGACCCAGTACTTC
TRBJ1-5 NA TRBV27 NA CASSFGADQPQHF TGTGCCAGCAGTTTCGGGGCGGATCAGCCCCAGCATTTT
TRBJ1-2 TRBD1 TRBV5-5 few CASSLETGNYGYTF TGTGCCAGCAGCCTGGAGACAGGGAACTATGGCTACACCTTC
TRBJ2-3 TRBD2 TRBV20-1 NA CSASVVAGAADTQYF TGCAGTGCTAGTGTGGTAGCGGGGGCGGCAGATACGCAGTATTTT
TRBJ1-5 NA TRBV12-3/TRBV12-4 many CASSQGYSNQPQHF TGTGCCAGCAGTCAGGGGTATAGCAATCAGCCCCAGCATTTT
TRBJ2-1 NA TRBV15 few CATRHERPSRNEQFF TGTGCCACCAGGCATGAGAGGCCCAGTCGAAATGAGCAGTTCTTC
TRBJ1-4 NA TRBV3-1 NA CASSRNRVGEKLFF TGTGCCAGCAGCCGGAACAGGGTCGGAGAAAAACTGTTTTTT
TRBJ1-2 NA TRBV20-1 few CSAPDSGYTF TGCAGTGCGCCCGACTCCGGCTACACCTTC
TRBJ2-7 NA TRBV6-1 few CASSEWAGALYEQYF TGTGCCAGCAGTGAATGGGCAGGGGCCCTCTACGAGCAGTACTTC
TRBJ2-7 NA TRBV5-1 many CASSPEGARSRGEQYF TGCGCCAGCAGCCCGGAGGGAGCAAGGTCAAGGGGCGAGCAGTACTTC
TRBJ2-7 NA TRBV11-2 NA CASSPDQGYEQYF TGTGCCAGCAGCCCCGACCAAGGGTACGAGCAGTACTTC
TRBJ1-1 NA TRBV9 once CASSADPPEAFF TGTGCCAGCAGTGCGGACCCCCCTGAAGCTTTCTTT
TRBJ1-5 NA TRBV6-1 NA CASTYQGKSNQPQHF TGTGCCAGCACATACCAGGGGAAGTCTAATCAGCCCCAGCATTTT
TRBJ1-1 TRBD1 TRBV19 NA CASTLDRGTEAFF TGTGCCAGTACTCTGGACAGGGGCACTGAAGCTTTCTTT
TRBJ2-3 NA TRBV20-1 NA CSATTTTRTQYF TGCAGTGCCACGACGACCACCCGTACGCAGTATTTT
TRBJ2-2 NA TRBV3-1 NA CASSLSRATGELFF TGTGCCAGCAGCCTCTCGCGGGCCACCGGGGAGCTGTTTTTT
TRBJ2-7 NA TRBV21-1 NA CASNGLGQETYEQYF TGTGCCAGCAATGGACTTGGACAGGAAACCTACGAGCAGTACTTC
TRBJ1-5 NA TRBV28 NA CASSPGLGYQPQHF TGTGCCAGCAGCCCCGGACTCGGCTATCAGCCCCAGCATTTT
TRBJ2-3 TRBD2 TRBV7-2 few CASSSTSGKTDTQYF TGTGCCAGCAGCTCGACTAGCGGGAAGACAGATACGCAGTATTTT
TRBJ2-3 TRBD1 TRBV10-3 few CAISESATGVADTQYF TGTGCCATCAGTGAGTCCGCGACAGGGGTGGCAGATACGCAGTATTTT
TRBJ2-1 TRBD1 TRBV7-7 NA CASSPRTGDSYNEQFF TGTGCCAGCAGCCCCAGGACAGGGGACTCCTACAATGAGCAGTTCTTC
TRBJ2-1 NA TRBV6-4 many CASSDEAGGYNEQFF TGTGCCAGCAGTGACGAGGCAGGAGGCTACAATGAGCAGTTCTTC
TRBJ2-1 NA TRBV12-3/TRBV12-4 few CASSPSGVGQFF TGTGCCAGCAGTCCTTCGGGGGTTGGGCAGTTCTTC
TRBJ2-5 NA TRBV5-5 NA CASTQDSYNEQYF TGTGCCAGCACCCAGGACAGTTACAATGAGCAGTACTTC
TRBJ1-2 NA TRBV7-9 few CASSSSSRYGYTF TGTGCCAGCAGCTCGTCTTCGCGCTATGGCTACACCTTC
TRBJ2-7 NA TRBV20-1 NA CSARKGLPNYNEQYF TGCAGTGCTCGCAAAGGACTACCGAACTACAATGAGCAGTACTTC
TRBJ2-1 NA TRBV10-3 NA CAISGVEGEQFF TGTGCCATCAGTGGGGTAGAGGGTGAGCAGTTCTTC
TRBJ2-7 TRBD1 TRBV7-4 NA CASSIHWTGSGYEQYF TGTGCCAGCAGCATACACTGGACAGGGTCCGGCTACGAGCAGTACTTC